This T cell receptor beta chain was retrieved from a study of blood T cell repertoires in COVID-19 (dated by TCRdb to the early 2020s). With respect to the entire study: Samples from collaborators originated in the United States, Italy and Spain and spanned both the acute and convalescent phases of COVID-19. The material from the prospective study consisted of cDNA or gDNA derived from T cells, B-cell-depleted T cells, or PBMCs. Subjects who had been exposed to COVID-19, were actively infected with it, or had recovered from it provided the deeply sampled blood TCRbeta repertoires that made up the dataset. A freely available public database, intended as a resource for researchers studying the immune response to SARS-CoV-2, is where the repertoires were released. The samples were drawn from two sources: the first 160 participants of the ongoing ImmuneRACE study, and 1,000 to 1,500 subjects contributed by 6 global collaborators. Nearly every sample came with metadata listing a de-identified subject ID, COVID-19 status, age in years and sex. HLA class I and class II types, where available, came from metadata supplied by the sample provider rather than from assay-based typing.

Inclusive of the bounding cysteine and phenylalanine, the CDR3 is 14 residues long. Of the read, only the CDR3 DNA is kept; its 42 bases are in frame from base 1. V gives up 6 bases and J gives up 0 bases, and the segment between their germline ends measures 9 bases. CDR1 and CDR2, looked up from the germline V gene, are SGHTA and FQGNSA. In the prospective study, participants were 18 to 89 years old, resided in 24 geographic areas of the United States, and were enrolled through a virtual design. In the prospective study, cohorts were assigned on the basis of participant-reported clinical history obtained from a screening survey and a study questionnaire. Each participant in the prospective study had whole blood, serum and a nasopharyngeal or oropharyngeal swab collected by mobile phlebotomists. Additional blood draws and questionnaires over an approximately two-month period could optionally be provided by prospective study participants. Prospective study blood samples were shipped either frozen or at room temperature before DNA extraction.

Remarks on this clone: What antigen it recognizes has not been identified. Base qualities are not at hand, and no much larger clone is one base apart.

The immunoSEQ Assay, a bias-controlled multiplex PCR, was used to amplify TCRbeta CDR3 regions from genomic DNA. The original methods were these. Nucleated cell counts per sample were estimated from amplification of reference gene primers within the assay. To quantify the absolute abundance of each unique TCRbeta CDR3 rearrangement, sequence reads were collapsed and filtered. For each sample, productive Simpson clonality was calculated as the square root of Simpson's diversity index across productive rearrangements. Held by TCRdb, this immuneACCESS table contains in-frame sequences only and omits some clones. Under half of the omission traces to an unresolved V gene where checked; the cause of the rest is unknown. V, J and clone size reflect that table, while D and trimming were determined from the DNA. This sample holds some 260,000 clones; about 86% were observed only once. About 4% of the sample lies in the top ten.

General study outcomes and caveats: How much clinical and demographic metadata was included differed by source and by participant, and the metadata was provided uncurated.

This TCR was sampled from a man aged 30 to 45 with acute COVID-19. The chain links TRBV7-2 with TRBJ2-1; 6 matching bases give a weak D call of TRBD1. The sequencing sample was made of PBMCs or T cells enriched from blood (not recorded which). The CDR3 sequence is CASSSTGSYNEQFF. The nucleotide sequence reads TGTGCCAGCAGTTCGACAGGCTCCTACAATGAGCAGTTCTTC. Here the CDR3 is joined to the reference TRBV7-2 and TRBJ2-1 genes, and the full variable domain is: GAGVSQSPSNKVTEKGKDVELRCDPISGHTALYWYRQSLGQGLEFLIYFQGNSAPDKSGLPSDRFSAERTGGSVSTLTIQRTQQEDSAVYLCASSSTGSYNEQFFGPGTRLTVL.